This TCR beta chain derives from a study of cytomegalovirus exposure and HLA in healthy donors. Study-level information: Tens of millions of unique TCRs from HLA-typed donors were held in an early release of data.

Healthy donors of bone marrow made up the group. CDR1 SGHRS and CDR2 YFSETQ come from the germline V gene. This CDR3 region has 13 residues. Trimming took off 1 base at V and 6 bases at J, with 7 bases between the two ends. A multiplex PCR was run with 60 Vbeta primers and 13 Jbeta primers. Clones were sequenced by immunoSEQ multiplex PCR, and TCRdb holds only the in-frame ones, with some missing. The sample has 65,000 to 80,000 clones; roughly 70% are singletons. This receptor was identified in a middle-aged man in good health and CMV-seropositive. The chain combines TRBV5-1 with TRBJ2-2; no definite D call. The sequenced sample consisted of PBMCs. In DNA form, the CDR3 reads TGCGCCAGCAGCTTGAAGCTCCCCGGGGAGCTGTTTTTT. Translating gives CASSLKLPGELFF.